This entry is about one T cell receptor (beta chain). This sample was included in a study of cytomegalovirus exposure and HLA in healthy donors. The J segment lost 7 bases and the V segment lost 2 bases, leaving 7 bases of the junction unmatched. The CDR3 contains 14 residues. Germline CDR1 and CDR2: SGHTA and FQGTGA. Clones were read by immunoSEQ multiplex PCR, and TCRdb kept only the in-frame ones, dropping some. The data show about 95,000 clones, with 85% seen just once and 20% held by the top ten. The sequence came from a man younger than 35 in good health and CMV-seropositive. The chain links TRBV7-3 to TRBJ2-7; TRBD1 matches at 8 bases. Specimen: PBMCs. CDR3 sequence (DNA): TGTGCCAGCAGCTTATCGCCAGGGGGCTATGAGCAGTACTTC. Its translation is CASSLSPGGYEQYF.